This T cell receptor beta chain was obtained from a study of cytomegalovirus exposure and HLA in healthy donors. Overall study context: The approximately 120 validation repertoires used the same platform as the roughly 620 first-cohort repertoires, a later analysis reported.

Comments on this clone: Its antigen is currently unknown.

Profiling relied on immunoSEQ multiplex PCR, and the TCRdb table lists in-frame clones only, not all of them. There are some 250,000 clones in the sample; 90% occur only once, and 3.1% lies in the top ten. Study observations and caveats: A list of 150 to 200 TCR beta chains associated with cytomegalovirus was given.

From the 120-subject validation cohort, which was separate from the roughly 710-subject first cohort, the donors were drawn. Material: PBMCs. This sequence originates from a woman between 25 and 40 years old in good health and CMV-seronegative.

CDR3 nucleotide sequence: TGTGCCAGCACGGATGGAACAGGGGGCACGTACGAGCAGTACTTC. Amino acid sequence: CASTDGTGGTYEQYF. The rearrangement links TRBV28 to TRBJ2-7; 9 bases fit TRBD1. The CDR3 is made up of 15 amino acids. With 7 bases clipped from V and 4 bases from J, the junction kept 11 bases outside the gene matches. Germline V lookup: CDR1 MDHEN, CDR2 SYDVKM.